One and the same sample provided the 4 T cell receptor beta chains below, sequenced in a study of T cells in Graves' hyperthyroidism and ophthalmopathy. What was amplified from RNA transcripts were TCR beta CDR3 regions. When the TCR CDR3 underwent first-round RT-PCR, the HTBI primer set was used. One entry per CDR3 protein results from TCRdb running MiXCR on the multiplex PCR reads. The sample contains under 750,000 distinct CDR3 sequences, over 15% of which appear only once. The sequencing sample was made of blood. The receptors here all came from a woman aged 45-65 years with Graves' hyperthyroidism that later progressed to Graves' ophthalmopathy.

This clonotype was observed a few times. V is TRBV30 and J is TRBJ1-5; D remains ambiguous. The V end was cut by 0 bases, the J end by 12 bases, with 15 bases between. The CDR3 spans 13 residues. Germline CDR1 reads GTSNPN; CDR2 reads SVGIG (reference sequence). CDR3 nucleotides: TGTGCCTGGAGTGTAGGAGGTACAGAGGGCCAGCATTTT. Protein sequence: CAWSVGGTEGQHF.

The chain joins TRBV3-1 to TRBJ2-1; 10 nucleotides line up with TRBD1. This CDR3 has 16 residues. J gave up 3 bases and V 3 bases, and 5 bases lay outside the gene matches. CDR1 is LGHDT, CDR2 YNNKEL, per germline (reference sequence). The CDR3 is CASSHSGTGDYNEQFF. As DNA, the CDR3 is TGTGCCAGCAGCCATTCCGGGACAGGGGACTACAATGAGCAGTTCTTC.

This clonotype was counted ten times or more. The chain has TRBV12-3 or TRBV12-4 and TRBJ1-2, with D unclear. V lost 5 bases and J lost 2, with 9 bases in between. This CDR3 comprises 13 residues. The CDR3 DNA follows: TGTGCCAGCAGTCCCACTATGAACTATGGCTACACCTTC. It specifies CASSPTMNYGYTF.

This clonotype was recorded many times. The V call is TRBV5-1, the J call TRBJ2-1; the D is unclear. The germline gives CDR1 SGHRS, CDR2 YFSETQ. Between the trimmed V and J ends, which lost 2 bases and 8 bases, there was a span of 11 bases. The CDR3 covers 13 residues. In DNA, the CDR3 is TGCGCCAGCAGCTTTTCCACGGCGGATGAGCAGTTCTTC. This encodes CASSFSTADEQFF.